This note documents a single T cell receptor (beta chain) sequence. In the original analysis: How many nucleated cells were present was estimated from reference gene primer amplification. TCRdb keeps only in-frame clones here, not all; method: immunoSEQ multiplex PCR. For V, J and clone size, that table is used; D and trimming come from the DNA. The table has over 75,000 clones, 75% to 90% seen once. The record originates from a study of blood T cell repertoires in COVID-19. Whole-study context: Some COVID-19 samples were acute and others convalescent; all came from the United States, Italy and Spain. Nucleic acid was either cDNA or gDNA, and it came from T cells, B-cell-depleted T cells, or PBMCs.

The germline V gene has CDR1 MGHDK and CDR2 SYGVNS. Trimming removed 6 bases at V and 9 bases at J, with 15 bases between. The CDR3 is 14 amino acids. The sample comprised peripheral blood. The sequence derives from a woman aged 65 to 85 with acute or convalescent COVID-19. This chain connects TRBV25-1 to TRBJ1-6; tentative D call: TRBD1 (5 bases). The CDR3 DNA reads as TGTGCCAGCAGCCTCGGGGGGGTCACTTCACCCCTCCACTTT. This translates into CASSLGGVTSPLHF.